This TCR beta chain stems from a study of T cell responses to AZD1222 COVID-19 vaccine. Trimming left V 5 bases short and J 4 bases short, with 18 bases between. There are 15 residues in the CDR3. CDR1 and CDR2 from the germline V gene are MNHEY and SVGAGI. The data were produced by immunoSEQ multiplex PCR, yet TCRdb's version contains in-frame clones alone and is incomplete. The sample consists of roughly 71,000 clones, around 85% of them appearing once. This sequence originates from an adult in good health. The chain joins TRBV6-5 to TRBJ2-7, with D possibly being TRBD1 (6 bases). The material sequenced was peripheral blood, taken on day 0 of AZD1222 vaccination. In DNA form, the CDR3 reads TGTGCCAGCAGTCAAACCGGGACATACTCGTACGAGCAGTACTTC. This codes for CASSQTGTYSYEQYF.